These 12 T cell receptor beta chains came from one sample sequenced in a study of blood T cell repertoires in COVID-19. The repertoire was sequenced with immunoSEQ multiplex PCR; TCRdb's copy has only in-frame clones and lacks some. The sample lists roughly 90,000 clones, approximately 88% seen once, with 30% to 35% in the top ten. Sequencing was done on a sample of peripheral blood. Receptors were obtained from a woman of 80 years or more with active or convalescent COVID-19.

The rearrangement joins TRBV5-1 to TRBJ2-2; no clear D. The CDR3 runs to 15 residues. V was clipped by 2 bases and J by 0 bases, with 8 bases between them. Germline V gene sequence: CDR1 SGHRS, CDR2 YFSETQ. The CDR3 DNA is TGCGCCAGCAGCTTCAGATTTTCGAACACCGGGGAGCTGTTTTTT. As protein: CASSFRFSNTGELFF. Filled out from reference TRBV5-1 and TRBJ2-2, the complete variable domain reads KAGVTQTPRYLIKTRGQQVTLSCSPISGHRSVSWYQQTPGQGLQFLFEYFSETQRNKGNFPGRFSGRQFSNSRSEMNVSTLELGDSALYLCASSFRFSNTGELFFGEGSRLTVL.

V usage is TRBV19 and J usage is TRBJ2-7; tentative D call: TRBD1 (5 bases). CDR1 and CDR2 (germline): LNHDA, SQIVND (reference sequence). CDR3 length: 14 residues. The ends were cut back, 4 bases at V and 0 bases at J, with 10 bases in the middle. CDR3 nucleotide sequence: TGTGCCAGTAGTAATCAGGGTAGCTCCTACGAGCAGTACTTC. This encodes CASSNQGSSYEQYF.

This chain connects TRBV19 to TRBJ1-6; D remains ambiguous. Trimming left V 3 bases short and J 10 bases short, with 10 bases between. The germline V gene has CDR1 LNHDA and CDR2 SQIVND (reference sequence). This CDR3 comprises 13 residues. CDR3 bases: TGTGCCAGTAGTATCGAGGTCATCTCACCCCTCCACTTT. Protein: CASSIEVISPLHF.

The chain is built from TRBV5-5 and TRBJ1-2, with 7 bases matching TRBD1. The CDR3 spans 14 residues. V was pared by 5 bases and J by 4 bases, with 8 bases of the junction left unmatched. Germline V gives CDR1 SGHKS, CDR2 YYEKEE (reference sequence). The CDR3 sequence is CASSPTGTVYGYTF. As DNA, the CDR3 is TGTGCCAGCAGTCCAACCGGGACAGTCTATGGCTACACCTTC.

The chain couples TRBV6-2 or TRBV6-3 to TRBJ1-1; D remains ambiguous. The germline V gene encodes CDR1 MNHEY and CDR2 SVGEGT. The ends were cut back, 3 bases at V and 7 bases at J, with 6 bases in the middle. CDR3 length equals 11 residues. The DNA of the CDR3 is TGTGCCAGCAGTTATTACAATGAAGCTTTCTTT. Translation gives CASSYYNEAFF.

The chain uses TRBV6-4 and TRBJ2-6, with TRBD2 as a possible D gene (5 bases). V was trimmed by 5 bases and J by 6 bases, leaving 11 bases between them. The germline gives CDR1 MRHNA, CDR2 SNTAGT. CDR3 length: 14 amino acids. DNA of the CDR3: TGTGCCAGCAGTACGGAGGCCCCGGCCAACGTCCTGACTTTC. It encodes CASSTEAPANVLTF.

V and J are TRBV11-1 and TRBJ1-2, with D hard to call. V was cut by 4 bases and J by 4 bases, with 10 bases left in between. The CDR3 consists of 13 residues. Germline V CDR1 and CDR2: SGHAT, FQDESV (reference sequence). For the CDR3, the DNA is TGTGCCAGCAGCTCTGGGAGGTTCTATGGCTACACCTTC. Protein product: CASSSGRFYGYTF. Full variable domain (rest looked up from reference TRBV11-1 and TRBJ1-2): EAEVAQSPRYKITEKSQAVAFWCDPISGHATLYWYRQILGQGPELLVQFQDESVVDDSQLPKDRFSAERLKGVDSTLKIQPAELGDSAMYLCASSSGRFYGYTFGSGTRLTVV.

This chain connects TRBV5-1 to TRBJ1-1; weak D call: TRBD1 (5 bases). The V gene lost 3 bases and the J gene lost 0 bases, with 12 bases spanning the gap. The CDR3 runs 15 residues. Per the germline V gene, CDR1 is SGHRS and CDR2 is YFSETQ. The CDR3 here is CASSSGGGVNTEAFF. The CDR3 coding sequence is TGCGCCAGCAGCTCAGGCGGAGGGGTGAACACTGAAGCTTTCTTT.

The chain joins TRBV19 to TRBJ1-5; no clear D. In germline, CDR1 is LNHDA, CDR2 SQIVND (reference sequence). The length of the CDR3 is 18 residues. V lost 5 bases, J lost 1 base, and 21 bases lay in between. In DNA form, the CDR3 reads TGTGCCAGTAGTCTCTCGTTGCGGGAGATTCGGAGCAATCAGCCCCAGCATTTT. This gives the protein CASSLSLREIRSNQPQHF. Supplemented by reference TRBV19 and TRBJ1-5, the full variable domain reads DGGITQSPKYLFRKEGQNVTLSCEQNLNHDAMYWYRQDPGQGLRLIYYSQIVNDFQKGDIAEGYSVSREKKESFPLTVTSAQKNPTAFYLCASSLSLREIRSNQPQHFGDGTRLSIL.

This chain joins TRBV28 and TRBJ2-1, with a tentative D call TRBD2 (7 bases). Per the germline V gene, CDR1 is MDHEN and CDR2 is SYDVKM. The CDR3 length is 15 residues. V was clipped by 7 bases and J by 0 bases, with 13 bases between them. Written as DNA, the CDR3 is TGTGCCAGCACTGGGGGGGGGCCCTCCTACAATGAGCAGTTCTTC. This translates into CASTGGGPSYNEQFF.

The chain links TRBV5-8 to TRBJ2-2; D is unclear. Germline loops: CDR1 SGHTS, CDR2 YDEGEE. This CDR3 comprises 12 residues. V lost 4 bases and J lost 8, with 9 bases in between. DNA for the CDR3: TGTGCCAGCAGCGCGGCCGCTGGGGAGCTGTTTTTT. It encodes CASSAAAGELFF.

This chain connects TRBV5-1 to TRBJ1-1; 7 bases line up with TRBD1. J lost 4 bases, V lost 4 bases, and 4 bases had no gene match. CDR3 length: 13 residues. Germline V lookup: CDR1 SGHRS, CDR2 YFSETQ. CDR3: CASSPGTATEAFF. The CDR3 DNA follows: TGCGCCAGCAGCCCAGGGACAGCCACTGAAGCTTTCTTT.